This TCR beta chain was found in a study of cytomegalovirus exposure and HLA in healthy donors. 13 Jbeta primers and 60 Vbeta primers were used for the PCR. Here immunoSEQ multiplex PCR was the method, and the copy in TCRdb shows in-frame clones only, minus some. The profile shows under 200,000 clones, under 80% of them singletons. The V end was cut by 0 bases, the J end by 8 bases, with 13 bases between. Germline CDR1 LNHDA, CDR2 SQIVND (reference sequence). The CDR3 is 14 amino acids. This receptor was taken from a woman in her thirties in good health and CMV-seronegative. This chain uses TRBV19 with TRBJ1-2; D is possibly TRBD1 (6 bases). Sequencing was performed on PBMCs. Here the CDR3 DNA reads TGTGCCAGTAGTATAGATCTCAGGGGTGGAGGCTACACCTTC. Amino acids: CASSIDLRGGGYTF.